The 9 T cell receptor beta chains listed next were all sequenced from one sample in a study of blood T cell repertoires in COVID-19. Profiled with immunoSEQ multiplex PCR; TCRdb holds only in-frame clones, not every one. The data hold about 200,000 clones, with 84% observed a single time. The sequenced material came from peripheral blood. Source of these receptors: a woman aged 70-85 years with active or convalescent COVID-19.

This sequence joins TRBV7-9 and TRBJ2-7; possible D gene TRBD2, 6 bases. The V gene's germline CDR1 is SEHNR and CDR2 FQNEAQ (reference sequence). V gave up 1 base and J gave up 2 bases, with 18 bases separating them. CDR3 length: 17 amino acids. The CDR3 region has the DNA TGTGCCAGCAGCTTAGGCCGAGCTAGCGAACTAACCTACGAGCAGTACTTC. Translation gives CASSLGRASELTYEQYF.

The rearrangement links TRBV2 to TRBJ2-6, with a possible D match to TRBD2 (7 bases). Germline CDR1 SNHLY, CDR2 FYNNEI. The length of the CDR3 is 15 residues. Trimming stripped 8 bases from V and 1 base from J, with 12 bases between. The CDR3 protein is CASGGGASGANVLTF. The DNA of the CDR3 is TGTGCCAGCGGCGGGGGCGCATCTGGGGCCAACGTCCTGACTTTC.

This chain links TRBV30 with TRBJ2-7, with D possibly being TRBD1 (6 bases). The CDR3 sequence is 14 residues long. CDR1 and CDR2 from the germline V gene are GTSNPN and SVGIG (reference sequence). The V gene lost 3 bases and the J gene lost 5 bases, with 17 bases spanning the gap. CDR3 region: CAWSTSQGPNEQYF. The CDR3, as DNA: TGTGCCTGGAGCACTTCACAGGGACCCAACGAGCAGTACTTC.

The chain joins TRBV10-3 to TRBJ2-7, with D unresolved. Looked up from germline, CDR1 is ENHRY and CDR2 is SYGVKD. The CDR3 extends over 13 amino acids. V lost 4 bases and J 3 bases, leaving 10 bases between the germline ends. The CDR3 loop is CAISGQNVYEQYF. The CDR3 nucleotides are TGTGCCATCAGTGGGCAGAATGTCTACGAGCAGTACTTC.

The chain carries TRBV5-1 and TRBJ1-4; D is unclear. Germline V gene data show CDR1 as SGHRS and CDR2 as YFSETQ. This CDR3 region has 14 residues. The V and J ends lost 1 base and 8 bases respectively, with 12 bases between them. The CDR3 DNA sequence: TGCGCCAGCAGCTTGAAAGGAGGGTGGGAAAAACTGTTTTTT. Translating gives CASSLKGGWEKLFF.

This clone has just a few counts. The chain employs TRBV5-6 and TRBJ1-4, with D perhaps TRBD1 (5 bases). This CDR3 contains 15 residues. CDR1 is SGHDT and CDR2 is YYEEEE in the germline V gene. V gave up 4 bases and J gave up 4 bases, with 14 bases separating them. The CDR3: CASSQVTAVNEKLFF. The CDR3 nucleotides read TGTGCCAGCAGCCAAGTGACAGCCGTTAATGAAAAACTGTTTTTT.

This clone was seen only a few times. This chain connects TRBV6-5 to TRBJ1-6, with a tentative D call TRBD1 (6 bases). This CDR3 is built from 15 residues. V was clipped by 6 bases and J by 3 bases, with 12 bases between them. Germline V gene sequence: CDR1 MNHEY, CDR2 SVGAGI. The CDR3 region is CASSSPGDYNSPLHF. The DNA of the CDR3 is TGTGCCAGCAGCTCGCCAGGGGACTATAATTCACCCCTCCACTTT.

The chain is built from TRBV5-1 and TRBJ1-3; D unresolved. CDR3 length: 14 amino acids. Germline assignment: CDR1 SGHRS and CDR2 YFSETQ. Between the trimmed V and J ends, which lost 0 bases and 3 bases, there was a span of 7 bases. The CDR3 loop is CASSLDIFGNTIYF. For the CDR3, the DNA is TGCGCCAGCAGCTTGGACATATTTGGAAACACCATATATTTT.

The chain employs TRBV3-1 (or the pseudogene TRBV3-2) and TRBJ2-2; D might be TRBD2 (5 bases). The V gene lost 5 bases and the J gene lost 6 bases, with 10 bases spanning the gap. CDR3 length: 13 amino acids. In germline, CDR1 is LGHDT, CDR2 YNNKEL (reference sequence). The CDR3 sequence is CASSAGVAGELFF. In DNA, the CDR3 is TGTGCCAGCAGCGCCGGGGTAGCCGGGGAGCTGTTTTTT.